Following are 27 T cell receptor beta chains from one sample sequenced in a study of T-cell reconstitution after alpha-beta-depleted transplantation in children. Molecular barcoding with unique molecular identifiers was used for the TCRbeta library. Each CDR3 protein is one row after TCRdb ran MiXCR on the PCR reads. The sample lists about 980,000 distinct CDR3 sequences, roughly 29% occurring once. Source: PBMCs, mostly from graft donor cells, taken 360 days after TCRalphabeta/CD19-depleted stem cell transplant. The receptors were gathered from a boy under two years old who had a stem cell transplant for SCID, so the T cells may come from the graft donor.

This clonotype was observed many times. The chain is built from TRBV12-3 or TRBV12-4 and TRBJ1-1, with D hard to call. V was pared by 3 bases and J by 8 bases, with 7 bases between. The CDR3 is made up of 11 amino acids. The CDR3 reads CASSFGSEAFF. The CDR3 DNA follows: TGTGCCAGCAGTTTTGGGTCCGAAGCTTTCTTT.

The chain has TRBV28 and TRBJ2-3, with TRBD2 matching 8 bases. Trimming took 4 bases from V and 0 from J; bases not matched to a gene: 9. Germline loops: CDR1 MDHEN, CDR2 SYDVKM. The CDR3 is made up of 17 amino acids. The DNA for the CDR3 is TGTGCCAGCAGTTCCACGGGGGGGCGATTCAGCACAGATACGCAGTATTTT. Encoded protein: CASSSTGGRFSTDTQYF.

The J gene is TRBJ2-1, the V gene TRBV12-3 or TRBV12-4; D is undetermined. V was shortened by 1 base and J by 10 bases, with 23 bases between the two germline ends. This CDR3 contains 17 residues. This CDR3 reads CASSLDGPSNSLKEQFF. CDR3 bases: TGTGCCAGCAGTTTAGATGGCCCTAGTAATTCTCTGAAGGAGCAGTTCTTC.

There are a few counts of this clonotype. The rearrangement links TRBV10-3 to TRBJ1-1; TRBD1 is a possible D gene (5 bases). The CDR3 covers 11 residues. Germline V lookup: CDR1 ENHRY, CDR2 SYGVKD. V was trimmed by 3 bases and J by 8 bases, leaving 7 bases between them. This CDR3 is CAISEWDEAFF. Here the CDR3 DNA reads TGTGCCATCAGTGAATGGGACGAAGCTTTCTTT.

This clonotype has a count of ten or more. The chain couples TRBV11-1 to TRBJ2-6; a weak D match, TRBD2 (6 bases). The germline V gene has CDR1 SGHAT and CDR2 FQDESV (reference sequence). The V gene lost 5 bases and the J gene lost 1 base, with 24 bases spanning the gap. The CDR3 sequence is 20 residues long. Here the CDR3 reads CASSREHTSSSKSGANVLTF. DNA of the CDR3: TGTGCCAGCAGCCGAGAACATACTAGCTCCTCCAAATCTGGGGCCAACGTCCTGACTTTC.

J is TRBJ2-5 and V is TRBV5-1, with D unresolved. CDR3 size: 15 residues. The germline V gene encodes CDR1 SGHRS and CDR2 YFSETQ. V dropped 0 bases and J dropped 2 bases, with 11 bases sitting between them. CDR3 region: CASSLADKLQETQYF. The CDR3 coding sequence is TGCGCCAGCAGCTTGGCCGACAAGCTACAAGAGACCCAGTACTTC. Using reference TRBV5-1 and TRBJ2-5 for the parts outside the CDR3, the full variable domain is KAGVTQTPRYLIKTRGQQVTLSCSPISGHRSVSWYQQTPGQGLQFLFEYFSETQRNKGNFPGRFSGRQFSNSRSEMNVSTLELGDSALYLCASSLADKLQETQYFGPGTRLLVL.

The rearrangement uses TRBV5-6 and TRBJ2-7; TRBD1 matches 10 bases. Germline V CDR1 and CDR2: SGHDT, YYEEEE. The CDR3 is 15 residues long. After removal of 0 bases from V and 4 bases from J, the junction contained 4 bases not matched to a gene. The CDR3 protein is CASSLVGQGRYEQYF. The CDR3 region has the DNA TGTGCCAGCAGCTTGGTGGGACAGGGGAGATACGAGCAGTACTTC.

The chain recombines TRBV20-1 with TRBJ2-3; no definite D call. This CDR3 comprises 12 residues. Between the trimmed V and J ends, which lost 4 bases and 4 bases, there was a span of 9 bases. The germline V gene has CDR1 DFQATT and CDR2 SNEGSKA (reference sequence). CDR3 coding DNA: TGCAGTGCTACCGATTCGGCAGATACGCAGTATTTT. It encodes CSATDSADTQYF.

This clonotype came up many times. The chain has TRBV28 and TRBJ2-1, with 7 positions matching TRBD1. Germline-derived CDR1 and CDR2 are MDHEN and SYDVKM. With 0 bases clipped from V and 5 bases from J, the junction kept 1 base outside the gene matches. This CDR3 comprises 14 residues. CDR3 coding DNA: TGTGCCAGCAGTTTATGGACAGGGAACAATGAGCAGTTCTTC. Translated, it gives CASSLWTGNNEQFF.

This clonotype was picked up a small number of times. This rearrangement joins TRBV7-3 to TRBJ2-2; possible D gene TRBD2, 7 bases. CDR1 SGHTA and CDR2 FQGTGA come from the germline V gene. The CDR3 has 15 residues. The ends were cut back, 3 bases at V and 5 bases at J, with 13 bases in the middle. CDR3 sequence reads: CASSFTGGPTGELFF. The CDR3 DNA reads as TGTGCCAGCAGCTTCACGGGGGGCCCTACCGGGGAGCTGTTTTTT.

The chain links TRBV5-1 to TRBJ2-4, with TRBD1 matching 7 bases. This CDR3 has 20 residues. The germline gives CDR1 SGHRS, CDR2 YFSETQ. V gave up 4 bases and J gave up 0 bases; unmatched junction bases: 19. In DNA form, the CDR3 reads TGCGCCAGCAGCGGTGCCCCGGGACAGTCAAGTCTCATAGCCAAAAACATTCAGTACTTC. This encodes CASSGAPGQSSLIAKNIQYF. Using reference TRBV5-1 and TRBJ2-4 for the parts outside the CDR3, the full variable domain is KAGVTQTPRYLIKTRGQQVTLSCSPISGHRSVSWYQQTPGQGLQFLFEYFSETQRNKGNFPGRFSGRQFSNSRSEMNVSTLELGDSALYLCASSGAPGQSSLIAKNIQYFGAGTRLSVL.

Turning to this clonotype: The DNA is omitted, as the CDR3 cannot be located on it reliably, and the CDR3 follows TCRdb's listing. The chain uses TRBV29-1 and TRBJ2-1; the table names TRBD1, a call not compared with the DNA. Germline-derived CDR1 and CDR2 are SQVTM and ANQGSEA. A total of 10 residues make up the CDR3, ends included. The CDR3: CSVGTGSRFF.

At least ten counts were recorded for this clonotype. One end of the junction varies from germline; a read error may be responsible. The chain has TRBV5-1 and TRBJ2-1; D is perhaps TRBD1 or TRBD2 (6 bases each). The CDR3 is made up of 11 amino acids. Germline V CDR1 and CDR2: SGHRS, YFSETQ. The CDR3 coding sequence is TGTGCCAGCAGCTTGGGGGGCGAGCAGTTCTTC. This translates into CASSLGGEQFF.

This clonotype was counted a few times. The chain joins TRBV20-1 to TRBJ2-3; weak D call: TRBD2 (5 bases). The CDR3 contains 14 residues. Germline-derived CDR1 and CDR2 are DFQATT and SNEGSKA (reference sequence). V was shortened by 3 bases and J by 4 bases, with 14 bases between the two germline ends. Written as DNA, the CDR3 is TGCAGTGCTAGGGTACTAGGGTCCGCAGATACGCAGTATTTT. Translation gives CSARVLGSADTQYF.

This clonotype was observed a handful of times. The chain carries TRBV15 and TRBJ1-2, with D unresolved. The CDR3 is 12 amino acids. The V end was cut by 8 bases, the J end by 8 bases, with 15 bases between. Germline CDR1 and CDR2: LNHNV and YYDKDF (reference sequence). CDR3 coding DNA: TGTGCCACCGGAGTAGGGCGCCAAGGCTACACCTTC. Its translation is CATGVGRQGYTF.

This clonotype showed up many times. The gene calls are TRBV10-3 and TRBJ2-1, with a tentative D call TRBD1 (6 bases). Trimming pared 3 bases from V and 0 bases from J, leaving 12 bases between. CDR3 length: 16 amino acids. The germline V gene encodes CDR1 ENHRY and CDR2 SYGVKD. CDR3 protein: CAISDPDRSSYNEQFF. The CDR3 DNA reads TGTGCCATCAGTGATCCGGACAGAAGCTCCTACAATGAGCAGTTCTTC.

Only a few counts were recorded for this clonotype. V usage is TRBV10-3 and J usage is TRBJ2-4, with D tentatively TRBD1 (6 bases). CDR1 is ENHRY and CDR2 is SYGVKD in the germline V gene. There are 13 residues in the CDR3. The V and J ends lost 4 bases and 9 bases respectively, with 13 bases between them. The CDR3 sequence: CAISGTALSIQYF. The CDR3 bases are TGTGCCATCAGTGGGACAGCTCTGAGCATTCAGTACTTC.

This clonotype was counted a few times. The rearrangement links TRBV9 to TRBJ2-3; D gene ambiguous. This CDR3 has 12 amino acids. With 4 bases removed from V and 11 bases from J, the gap between germline ends came to 14 bases. Germline lookup yields CDR1 SGDLS and CDR2 YYNGEE. CDR3 coding DNA: TGTGCCAGCAGCCCGAGCGATGTGGAGCAGTATTTT. Its protein is CASSPSDVEQYF. Variable domain in full (rest from reference TRBV9 and TRBJ2-3): DSGVTQTPKHLITATGQRVTLRCSPRSGDLSVYWYQQSLDQGLQFLIQYYNGEERAKGNILERFSAQQFPDLHSELNLSSLELGDSALYFCASSPSDVEQYFGPGTRLTVL.

This chain joins TRBV7-3 and TRBJ2-5; 11 bases agree with TRBD1. Germline trimming cut 2 bases from V and 7 bases from J; bases unmatched to any gene: 0. CDR3 length equals 13 residues. Looked up from germline, CDR1 is SGHTA and CDR2 is FQGTGA. CDR3 sequence reads: CASSLGQGATQYF. Here the CDR3 DNA reads TGTGCCAGCAGCTTAGGACAGGGGGCGACCCAGTACTTC.

This clonotype has more than one count but fewer than ten. The chain is built from TRBV29-1 and TRBJ2-7, with TRBD1 matching over 11 bases. CDR1 and CDR2 from the germline V gene are SQVTM and ANQGSEA. V was pared by 0 bases and J by 0 bases, with 1 base of the junction left unmatched. This CDR3 has 15 residues. This CDR3 is CSVEDGTGGSYEQYF. DNA for the CDR3: TGCAGCGTTGAAGATGGGACAGGGGGCTCCTACGAGCAGTACTTC.

The chain combines TRBV5-1 with TRBJ2-3; no clear D gene. The germline V and J ends were trimmed by 3 bases and 2 bases, with 7 bases remaining between them. Germline CDR1 is SGHRS and CDR2 is YFSETQ. The CDR3 consists of 13 residues. The CDR3 DNA reads TGCGCCAGCAGCTCCCCTTCCACAGATACGCAGTATTTT. Translation gives CASSSPSTDTQYF.

The CDR3, as DNA: TGCAGTGTCAGGACTAGCGGGGGGCGTCAAGAGACCCAGTACTTC. Protein: CSVRTSGGRQETQYF. This chain uses TRBV20-1 with TRBJ2-5; 14 bases align to TRBD2. CDR1 and CDR2 from the germline V gene are DFQATT and SNEGSKA (reference sequence). Trimming at V came to 7 bases and at J to 2 bases, leaving 6 bases not matched to a gene. The CDR3 covers 15 residues.

The CDR3 nucleotides read TGTGCCAGCAGCGTAGGGCTATTGGGGGGGCCCGGAGATACGCAGTATTTT. This encodes CASSVGLLGGPGDTQYF. The V and J genes are TRBV9 and TRBJ2-3, with D perhaps TRBD2 (7 bases). Trimming shortened V by 0 bases and J by 5 bases, and 19 bases separated the two germline ends. This CDR3 is built from 17 residues. From germline, CDR1 is SGDLS and CDR2 YYNGEE.

The genes are TRBV12-3 or TRBV12-4 and TRBJ1-5; tentatively, D is TRBD1 (5 bases). V gave up 5 bases and J gave up 9 bases, with 17 bases separating them. The CDR3 has 14 residues. The CDR3 bases are TGTGCCAGCAGTCAAGGGACTGCCGATCCGCCCCAGCATTTT. Protein sequence: CASSQGTADPPQHF.

This clonotype was observed a handful of times. CDR3: CASSLAMVGGRTDTQYF. The CDR3, as DNA: TGCGCCAGCAGCTTGGCCATGGTGGGGGGGCGCACAGATACGCAGTATTTT. This sequence joins TRBV5-1 and TRBJ2-3; D is perhaps TRBD2 (7 bases). Germline-derived CDR1 and CDR2 are SGHRS and YFSETQ. V was clipped by 0 bases and J by 1 base, with 15 bases between them. The CDR3 has 17 amino acids.

This clonotype is a singleton in its sample. The chain uses TRBV10-3 and TRBJ1-1; 7 bases fit TRBD1. V shed 5 bases and J 5 bases; nucleotides not matched to a gene: 11. The germline CDR1 and CDR2 sequences are ENHRY and SYGVKD. The CDR3 length is 15 residues. Written as DNA, the CDR3 is TGTGCCATCAGTCTCTCCGGGACAGCAGGAACTGAAGCTTTCTTT. This sequence encodes CAISLSGTAGTEAFF.

The table lists this clonotype with a few counts. In DNA, the CDR3 is TGTGCCAGCAGCCCCCGGGTTAGCGGGGTCGGCTACAATGAGCAGTTCTTC. This sequence encodes CASSPRVSGVGYNEQFF. The rearrangement links TRBV7-2 to TRBJ2-1; the match to TRBD2 covers 8 bases. Germline CDR1 and CDR2: SGHTA and FQGNSA. The trim removed 5 bases at V and 3 bases at J, leaving 12 bases unmatched. The CDR3 spans 17 residues.